This is a list of T cell receptor beta chains from one sample in a study of early T cells in non-severe SARS-CoV-2 infection. TCRdb used MiXCR to reprocess the 5' RACE reads, holding one entry per CDR3 protein. This sample has 56,000 or so distinct CDR3 sequences, with about 14% found just once. This material consisted of whole blood, taken at baseline. The receptor set was obtained from an adult who was a healthcare worker with PCR-confirmed SARS-CoV-2 infection or an uninfected control (not recorded which). Each CDR3 is given with its conserved first and last residue.

cdr3_length: 15; v_call: TRBV7-8; j_call: TRBJ2-2; cdr3_aa: CASSSHRVGGGELFF
cdr3_length: 16; v_call: TRBV18; j_call: TRBJ2-2; cdr3_aa: CASSPYTATSPGELFF
cdr3_length: 19; v_call: TRBV6-2/TRBV6-3; j_call: TRBJ2-4; cdr3_aa: CASRPRDRGTIRAKNIQYF
cdr3_length: 15; v_call: TRBV6-5; j_call: TRBJ2-2; cdr3_aa: CASSTRGLNTGELFF
cdr3_length: 15; v_call: TRBV27; j_call: TRBJ2-1; cdr3_aa: CASSRTSGKSLEQFF
cdr3_length: 16; v_call: TRBV3-1; j_call: TRBJ2-7; cdr3_aa: CASSLGTGTLYYEQYF
cdr3_length: 13; v_call: TRBV5-6; j_call: TRBJ2-7; cdr3_aa: CASSLFTAYEQYF
cdr3_length: 16; v_call: TRBV5-1; j_call: TRBJ2-2; cdr3_aa: CASSATSATNTGELFF
cdr3_length: 13; v_call: TRBV15; j_call: TRBJ2-5; cdr3_aa: CATSRDPGETQYF
cdr3_length: 14; v_call: TRBV20-1; j_call: TRBJ2-4; cdr3_aa: CSAREPGRENIQYF
cdr3_length: 13; v_call: TRBV5-1; j_call: TRBJ2-7; cdr3_aa: CASSSQTDYEQYF
cdr3_length: 15; v_call: TRBV7-6; j_call: TRBJ2-1; cdr3_aa: CASKLTSGAYNEQFF
cdr3_length: 15; v_call: TRBV7-6; j_call: TRBJ2-7; cdr3_aa: CASSPTSGGSYEQYF
cdr3_length: 15; v_call: TRBV12-3/TRBV12-4; j_call: TRBJ1-1; cdr3_aa: CASRLGQGVYTEAFF
cdr3_length: 15; v_call: TRBV7-8; j_call: TRBJ2-7; cdr3_aa: CASSFGTGSSYEQYF
cdr3_length: 14; v_call: TRBV12-3/TRBV12-4; j_call: TRBJ2-3; cdr3_aa: CASSLIPNTDTQYF
cdr3_length: 16; v_call: TRBV28; j_call: TRBJ2-5; cdr3_aa: CASSPSGQGPVKTQYF
cdr3_length: 16; v_call: TRBV20-1; j_call: TRBJ2-1; cdr3_aa: CSAPLRTSGGAVGQFF
cdr3_length: 15; v_call: TRBV27; j_call: TRBJ2-2; cdr3_aa: CASSLSPRSTGELFF
cdr3_length: 11; v_call: TRBV20-1; j_call: TRBJ2-7; cdr3_aa: CSAEDSHVQYF
cdr3_length: 14; v_call: TRBV7-2; j_call: TRBJ2-7; cdr3_aa: CASSRASDSYEQYF
cdr3_length: 14; v_call: TRBV29-1; j_call: TRBJ2-2; cdr3_aa: CSVRPAANTGELFF
cdr3_length: 14; v_call: TRBV20-1; j_call: TRBJ2-7; cdr3_aa: CSLLAPSGTSEQYF
cdr3_length: 13; v_call: TRBV30; j_call: TRBJ2-7; cdr3_aa: CARSGSGGDEQYF
cdr3_length: 14; v_call: TRBV4-1; j_call: TRBJ2-1; cdr3_aa: CASSRASGEDEQFF
cdr3_length: 13; v_call: TRBV11-3; j_call: TRBJ2-1; cdr3_aa: CASSLPDRNEQFF
cdr3_length: 14; v_call: TRBV5-6; j_call: TRBJ1-1; cdr3_aa: CASSLGPLATEAFF
cdr3_length: 16; v_call: TRBV20-1; j_call: TRBJ2-3; cdr3_aa: CSAVQRGRASTDTQYF
cdr3_length: 15; v_call: TRBV10-3; j_call: TRBJ1-2; cdr3_aa: CATWAGQGVTSGYTF
cdr3_length: 14; v_call: TRBV19; j_call: TRBJ2-2; cdr3_aa: CASEVVSDTGELFF
cdr3_length: 13; v_call: TRBV2; j_call: TRBJ1-1; cdr3_aa: CASRERMNTEAFF
cdr3_length: 13; v_call: TRBV12-3/TRBV12-4; j_call: TRBJ2-3; cdr3_aa: CASSLLREDTQYF
cdr3_length: 15; v_call: TRBV4-1; j_call: TRBJ2-1; cdr3_aa: CASSQGGTGTNEQFF
cdr3_length: 16; v_call: TRBV5-1; j_call: TRBJ1-1; cdr3_aa: CASRTQGDGPNTEAFF
cdr3_length: 13; v_call: TRBV4-1; j_call: TRBJ2-1; cdr3_aa: CASSQESDNEQFF
cdr3_length: 13; v_call: TRBV11-3; j_call: TRBJ2-5; cdr3_aa: CASSFGGSETQYF
cdr3_length: 15; v_call: TRBV30; j_call: TRBJ2-4; cdr3_aa: CAWSVRLAGEGIQYF
cdr3_length: 17; v_call: TRBV9; j_call: TRBJ2-1; cdr3_aa: CASSVTPGVTSYNEQFF
cdr3_length: 14; v_call: TRBV28; j_call: TRBJ2-7; cdr3_aa: CATQGVGDGYEQYF
cdr3_length: 14; v_call: TRBV3-1; j_call: TRBJ1-1; cdr3_aa: CASSEGTDSTEAFF
cdr3_length: 14; v_call: TRBV3-1; j_call: TRBJ1-2; cdr3_aa: CASSPIAAAYGYTF
cdr3_length: 13; v_call: TRBV2; j_call: TRBJ1-5; cdr3_aa: CAGQGNVGQPQHF
cdr3_length: 13; v_call: TRBV7-2; j_call: TRBJ1-1; cdr3_aa: CASSLDRQGEAFF
cdr3_length: 13; v_call: TRBV11-2; j_call: TRBJ2-7; cdr3_aa: CASSLELAREQYF
cdr3_length: 16; v_call: TRBV11-2; j_call: TRBJ2-1; cdr3_aa: CASTPQGATSYNEQCF
cdr3_length: 16; v_call: TRBV19; j_call: TRBJ2-5; cdr3_aa: CASSISPTGAKETQYF
cdr3_length: 18; v_call: TRBV3-1; j_call: TRBJ1-6; cdr3_aa: CASSQGYSQGRVNSPLHF
cdr3_length: 15; v_call: TRBV11-2; j_call: TRBJ2-7; cdr3_aa: CASRSLGGRTYEQYF
cdr3_length: 14; v_call: TRBV27; j_call: TRBJ2-7; cdr3_aa: CASRYTSGSYEQYF
cdr3_length: 16; v_call: TRBV18; j_call: TRBJ1-2; cdr3_aa: CASSRDPGLFNYGYTF
cdr3_length: 17; v_call: TRBV18; j_call: TRBJ2-1; cdr3_aa: CASSPRRSSGSDNEQFF
cdr3_length: 11; v_call: TRBV2; j_call: TRBJ2-5; cdr3_aa: CASSERNTQYF
cdr3_length: 15; v_call: TRBV3-1; j_call: TRBJ2-7; cdr3_aa: CASSRLGRSSYEQYF
cdr3_length: 19; v_call: TRBV7-9; j_call: TRBJ2-1; cdr3_aa: CASSYPPSQRLAGDNEQFF
cdr3_length: 14; v_call: TRBV5-1; j_call: TRBJ2-1; cdr3_aa: CASSLAQLRDEQFF
cdr3_length: 14; v_call: TRBV5-1; j_call: TRBJ1-2; cdr3_aa: CASSGDRGPYGYTF
cdr3_length: 12; v_call: TRBV29-1; j_call: TRBJ2-1; cdr3_aa: CSVVRLNNEQFF
cdr3_length: 14; v_call: TRBV18; j_call: TRBJ2-7; cdr3_aa: CASSPSTGSNEQYF
cdr3_length: 13; v_call: TRBV19; j_call: TRBJ1-1; cdr3_aa: CASSIMQGTEAFF